This entry lists 17 T cell receptor beta chains sequenced from one sample in a study of blood T cell repertoires in COVID-19. This table comes from immunoSEQ multiplex PCR, and its TCRdb copy is limited to in-frame clones, with some not included. Seen here are 50,000 to 70,000 clones, about 89% observed once, and the top ten hold approximately 6.9%. Source material: peripheral blood. Receptors originate from a man between 60 and 70 years old with active or convalescent COVID-19.

The chain couples TRBV24-1 to TRBJ2-3; possible D gene TRBD1, 5 bases. The CDR3 consists of 15 residues. V gave up 2 bases and J gave up 6 bases, with 14 bases separating them. Germline values: CDR1 KGHDR, CDR2 SFDVKD. CDR3 nucleotides: TGTGCCACCAGTGATTCGAAGGGGATTCCGGATACGCAGTATTTT. It codes for CATSDSKGIPDTQYF.

The chain carries TRBV7-9 and TRBJ1-4; unclear D gene. CDR1 is SEHNR and CDR2 is FQNEAQ in the germline V gene (reference sequence). The CDR3 covers 15 residues. Trimming shortened V by 7 bases and J by 5 bases, and 17 bases separated the two germline ends. The chain's CDR3 is CASTIGRVWNEKLFF. The CDR3 nucleotides read TGTGCCAGCACCATCGGGAGGGTCTGGAATGAAAAACTGTTTTTT. Together with reference TRBV7-9 and TRBJ1-4, the CDR3 gives the full variable domain: DTGVSQNPRHKITKRGQNVTFRCDPISEHNRLYWYRQTLGQGPEFLTYFQNEAQLEKSRLLSDRFSAERPKGSFSTLEIQRTEQGDSAMYLCASTIGRVWNEKLFFGSGTQLSVL.

CDR3 DNA sequence: TGTGCCAGCAGCCGACGGGACAGGGGGTACAATGAGCAGTTCTTC. The encoded protein is CASSRRDRGYNEQFF. This chain joins TRBV5-4 and TRBJ2-1; TRBD1 matches 11 bases. Germline CDR1 is SGHNT and CDR2 is YYREEE (reference sequence). CDR3 size: 15 residues. Trimming cost V 4 bases and J 4 bases; bases outside gene matches: 4. Combining the CDR3 with reference TRBV5-4 and TRBJ2-1 gives the whole variable domain ETGVTQSPTHLIKTRGQQVTLRCSSQSGHNTVSWYQQALGQGPQFIFQYYREEENGRGNFPPRFSGLQFPNYSSELNVNALELDDSALYLCASSRRDRGYNEQFFGPGTRLTVL.

The chain links TRBV19 to TRBJ1-5; the match to TRBD1 covers 10 bases. The ends lost 3 bases at V and 0 bases at J; junction bases unmatched: 11. The CDR3 has 19 amino acids. Germline V gives CDR1 LNHDA, CDR2 SQIVND (reference sequence). The CDR3 sequence is CASSISGQGITTSNQPQHF. The CDR3 DNA sequence: TGTGCCAGTAGTATCTCGGGACAGGGGATAACAACTAGCAATCAGCCCCAGCATTTT.

Only one count was recorded for this clone. This chain links TRBV30 with TRBJ2-1, with a possible D match to TRBD2 (6 bases). Looked up from germline, CDR1 is GTSNPN and CDR2 is SVGIG (reference sequence). The CDR3 consists of 12 residues. Between the trimmed V and J ends, which lost 2 bases and 7 bases, there was a span of 9 bases. CDR3 residues: CAWSYGGNEQFF. The CDR3 bases are TGTGCCTGGAGTTATGGAGGGAATGAGCAGTTCTTC.

The chain carries TRBV19 and TRBJ1-1, with 9 positions matching TRBD1. V lost 6 bases and J lost 1; bases outside the gene matches: 9. The CDR3 extends over 16 amino acids. Germline CDR1 and CDR2: LNHDA and SQIVND (reference sequence). CDR3 protein: CASSPQLGQGNTEAFF. In nucleotides, the CDR3 is TGTGCCAGTAGCCCTCAATTGGGACAGGGGAACACTGAAGCTTTCTTT. The entire variable domain, with the rest obtained from reference TRBV19 and TRBJ1-1, is as follows: DGGITQSPKYLFRKEGQNVTLSCEQNLNHDAMYWYRQDPGQGLRLIYYSQIVNDFQKGDIAEGYSVSREKKESFPLTVTSAQKNPTAFYLCASSPQLGQGNTEAFFGQGTRLTVV.

Comments on this clone: The same CDR3 also results from other DNA sequences found in this sample. The rearrangement joins TRBV7-2 to TRBJ1-5; D may be TRBD1 (5 bases). Germline-derived CDR1 and CDR2 are SGHTA and FQGNSA. V gave up 4 bases and J gave up 0 bases, with 10 bases separating them. This CDR3 region has 15 residues. The CDR3 loop is CASSSGGASNQPQHF. In nucleotides, the CDR3 is TGTGCCAGCAGCTCGGGAGGGGCTAGCAATCAGCCCCAGCATTTT. Based on the CDR3 plus reference TRBV7-2 and TRBJ1-5, the full variable domain is GAGVSQSPSNKVTEKGKDVELRCDPISGHTALYWYRQSLGQGLEFLIYFQGNSAPDKSGLPSDRFSAERTGGSVSTLTIQRTQQEDSAVYLCASSSGGASNQPQHFGDGTRLSIL.

The V call is TRBV18, the J call TRBJ1-1; perhaps TRBD1 as D (5 bases). V lost 3 bases and J 4 bases, leaving 9 bases between the germline ends. Looked up from germline, CDR1 is KGHSH and CDR2 is LQKENI. The CDR3 extends over 13 amino acids. The CDR3 here is CASSPGGVTEAFF. The CDR3 DNA follows: TGTGCCAGCTCACCTGGGGGGGTCACTGAAGCTTTCTTT.

V is TRBV19 and J is TRBJ2-1, with 12 bases identical to TRBD2. J gave up 10 bases and V 5 bases, and 6 bases lay outside the gene matches. CDR3 length: 14 amino acids. The germline CDR1 and CDR2 sequences are LNHDA and SQIVND (reference sequence). CDR3: CASSVTSGRGEQFF. CDR3 DNA: TGTGCCAGTAGTGTGACTAGCGGGAGAGGAGAGCAGTTCTTC. The variable domain in full, completed from reference TRBV19 and TRBJ2-1, reads DGGITQSPKYLFRKEGQNVTLSCEQNLNHDAMYWYRQDPGQGLRLIYYSQIVNDFQKGDIAEGYSVSREKKESFPLTVTSAQKNPTAFYLCASSVTSGRGEQFFGPGTRLTVL.

This clone was observed once. The chain recombines TRBV6-5 with TRBJ2-2; 9 bases match TRBD1. CDR1 is MNHEY, CDR2 SVGAGI, per germline. The CDR3 extends over 16 amino acids. The V gene end was trimmed by 2 bases and the J gene end by 1 base; junction bases not matched to a gene: 2. CDR3 in DNA: TGTGCCAGCAGTTACACGGGACAGGGGAACACCGGGGAGCTGTTTTTT. This codes for CASSYTGQGNTGELFF.

The table lists this clone with a count of one. This sequence joins TRBV30 and TRBJ1-1; D might be TRBD1 (6 bases). The CDR3 spans 13 residues. V shed 3 bases and J shed 6 bases, with 14 bases lying between them. The germline gives CDR1 GTSNPN, CDR2 SVGIG (reference sequence). In DNA form, the CDR3 reads TGTGCCTGGAGACAACAGGGAAGTGCTGAAGCTTTCTTT. As protein: CAWRQQGSAEAFF.

V usage is TRBV4-1 and J usage is TRBJ1-6; D is undetermined. V was shortened by 2 bases and J by 9 bases, with 17 bases between the two germline ends. This CDR3 comprises 16 residues. Germline values: CDR1 MGHRA, CDR2 YSYEKL. The CDR3 reads CASSQLEPVRGSPLHF. The CDR3, as DNA: TGCGCCAGCAGCCAACTCGAGCCGGTGCGTGGTTCACCCCTCCACTTT.

The chain combines TRBV7-6 with TRBJ1-1, with TRBD1 identical over 9 bases. The CDR3 is 14 amino acids. V dropped 1 base and J dropped 4; count of bases not matched to a gene: 1. Germline lookup yields CDR1 SGHVS and CDR2 FNYEAQ. CDR3 DNA: TGTGCCAGCAGCTTAGTGACAGGGGGCACTGAAGCTTTCTTT. It translates to CASSLVTGGTEAFF. The full variable domain, in which reference TRBV7-6 and TRBJ1-1 provide the parts outside the CDR3, is GAGVSQSPRYKVTKRGQDVALRCDPISGHVSLYWYRQALGQGPEFLTYFNYEAQQDKSGLPNDRFSAERPEGSISTLTIQRTEQRDSAMYRCASSLVTGGTEAFFGQGTRLTVV.

The chain joins TRBV9 to TRBJ2-5; D remains ambiguous. V lost 1 base and J lost 5, with 15 bases in between. CDR1 SGDLS and CDR2 YYNGEE come from the germline V gene. The CDR3 loop spans 15 amino acids. This CDR3 is CASSVQSAVGETQYF. The DNA of the CDR3 is TGTGCCAGCAGCGTACAATCGGCGGTTGGGGAGACCCAGTACTTC.

This sequence joins TRBV6-6 and TRBJ2-5, with 7 bases matching TRBD1. CDR1 and CDR2 from the germline V gene are MNHNY and SVGAGI (reference sequence). This CDR3 comprises 14 residues. J lost 5 bases, V lost 6 bases, and 9 bases had no gene match. The CDR3 loop reads CASRQGPWVETQYF. In DNA, the CDR3 is TGTGCCAGCAGACAGGGGCCCTGGGTCGAGACCCAGTACTTC.

This chain links TRBV10-3 with TRBJ2-1, with 9 positions matching TRBD2. CDR1 is ENHRY and CDR2 is SYGVKD in the germline V gene. The trim removed 10 bases at V and 10 bases at J, leaving 2 bases unmatched. CDR3 size: 10 residues. The CDR3 protein is CASGGDEQFF. The CDR3 nucleotides are TGTGCCAGCGGGGGGGACGAGCAGTTCTTC.

J is TRBJ1-2 and V is TRBV2, with TRBD1 matching over 8 bases. CDR1 is SNHLY, CDR2 FYNNEI, per germline. CDR3 length: 12 residues. Trimming removed 8 bases from V and 8 bases from J; junction bases left unmatched: 7. Here the CDR3 DNA reads TGTGCCAGCCCGGACAGGGTCCTAGGCTACACCTTC. Translating gives CASPDRVLGYTF. The entire variable domain, with the rest obtained from reference TRBV2 and TRBJ1-2, is as follows: EPEVTQTPSHQVTQMGQEVILRCVPISNHLYFYWYRQILGQKVEFLVSFYNNEISEKSEIFDDQFSVERPDGSNFTLKIRSTKLEDSAMYFCASPDRVLGYTFGSGTRLTVV.